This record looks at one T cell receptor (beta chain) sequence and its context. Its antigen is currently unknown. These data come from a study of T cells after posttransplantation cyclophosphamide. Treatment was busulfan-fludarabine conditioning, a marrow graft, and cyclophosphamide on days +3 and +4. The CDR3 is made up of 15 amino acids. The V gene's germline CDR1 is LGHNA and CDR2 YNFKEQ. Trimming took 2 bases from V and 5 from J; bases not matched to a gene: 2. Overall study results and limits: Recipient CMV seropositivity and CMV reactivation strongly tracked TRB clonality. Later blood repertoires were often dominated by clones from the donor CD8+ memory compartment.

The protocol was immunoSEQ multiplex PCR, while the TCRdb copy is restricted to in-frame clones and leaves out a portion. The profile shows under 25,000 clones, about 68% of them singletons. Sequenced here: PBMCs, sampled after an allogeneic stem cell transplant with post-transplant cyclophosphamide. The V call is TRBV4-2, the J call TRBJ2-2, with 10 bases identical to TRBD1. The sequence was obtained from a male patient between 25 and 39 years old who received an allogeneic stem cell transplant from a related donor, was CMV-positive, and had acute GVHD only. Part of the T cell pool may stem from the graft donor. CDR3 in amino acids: CASSQRQGATGELFF. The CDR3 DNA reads TGTGCCAGCAGCCAACGACAGGGGGCAACCGGGGAGCTGTTTTTT.